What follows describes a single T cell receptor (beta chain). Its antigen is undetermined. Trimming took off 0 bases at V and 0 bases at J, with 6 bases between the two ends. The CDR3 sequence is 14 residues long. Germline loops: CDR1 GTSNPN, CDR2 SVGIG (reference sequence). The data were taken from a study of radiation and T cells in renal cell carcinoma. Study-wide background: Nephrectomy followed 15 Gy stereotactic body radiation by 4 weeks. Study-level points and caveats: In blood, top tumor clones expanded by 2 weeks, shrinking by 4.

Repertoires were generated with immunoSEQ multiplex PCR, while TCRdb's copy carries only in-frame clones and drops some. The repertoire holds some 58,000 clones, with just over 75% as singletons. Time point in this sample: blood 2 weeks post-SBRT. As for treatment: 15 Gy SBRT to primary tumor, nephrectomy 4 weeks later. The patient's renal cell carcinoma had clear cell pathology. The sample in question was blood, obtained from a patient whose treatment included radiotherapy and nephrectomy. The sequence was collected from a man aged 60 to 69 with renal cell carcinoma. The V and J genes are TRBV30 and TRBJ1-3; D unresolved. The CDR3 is CAWSVRGSGNTIYF. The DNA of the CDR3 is TGTGCCTGGAGTGTACGGGGCTCTGGAAACACCATATATTTT.